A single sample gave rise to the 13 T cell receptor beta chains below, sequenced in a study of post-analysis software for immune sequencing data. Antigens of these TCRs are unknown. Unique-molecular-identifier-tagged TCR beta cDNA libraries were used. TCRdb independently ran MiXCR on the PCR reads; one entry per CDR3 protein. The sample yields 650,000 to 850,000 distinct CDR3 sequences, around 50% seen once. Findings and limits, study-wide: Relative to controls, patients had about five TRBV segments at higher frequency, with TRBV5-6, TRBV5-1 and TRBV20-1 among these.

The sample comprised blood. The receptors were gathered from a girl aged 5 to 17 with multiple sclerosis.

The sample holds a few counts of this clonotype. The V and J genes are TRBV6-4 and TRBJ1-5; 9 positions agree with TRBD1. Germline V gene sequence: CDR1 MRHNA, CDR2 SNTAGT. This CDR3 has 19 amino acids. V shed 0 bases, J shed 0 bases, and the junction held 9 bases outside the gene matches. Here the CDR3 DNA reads TGTGCCAGCAGTGACTCCGGGGGACAGGGACACTATAGCAATCAGCCCCAGCATTTT. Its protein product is CASSDSGGQGHYSNQPQHF.

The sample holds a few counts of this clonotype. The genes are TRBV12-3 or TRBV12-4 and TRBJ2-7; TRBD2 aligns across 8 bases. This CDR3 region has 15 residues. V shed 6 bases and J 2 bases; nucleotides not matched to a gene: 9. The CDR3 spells CASSVPGLGAYEQYF. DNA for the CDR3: TGTGCCAGCAGCGTCCCGGGACTAGGGGCCTACGAGCAGTACTTC.

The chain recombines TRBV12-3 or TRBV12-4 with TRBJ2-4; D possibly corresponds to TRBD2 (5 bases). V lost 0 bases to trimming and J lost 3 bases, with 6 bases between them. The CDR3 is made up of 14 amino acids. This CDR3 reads CASSLASGKNIQYF. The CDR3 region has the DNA TGTGCCAGCAGTTTAGCGAGCGGCAAAAACATTCAGTACTTC.

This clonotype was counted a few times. CDR3 region: CASSQENIQYF. As DNA, the CDR3 is TGTGCCAGCAGCCAAGAAAACATTCAGTACTTC. This sequence joins TRBV4-2 and TRBJ2-4, with no clear D. The CDR3 covers 11 residues. The germline CDR1 and CDR2 sequences are LGHNA and YNFKEQ. V shed 0 bases and J shed 6 bases, with 0 bases lying between them.

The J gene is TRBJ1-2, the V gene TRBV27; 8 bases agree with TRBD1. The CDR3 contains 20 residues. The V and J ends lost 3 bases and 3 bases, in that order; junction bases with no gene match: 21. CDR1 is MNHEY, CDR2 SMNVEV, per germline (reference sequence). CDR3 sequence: CASSFFHPGQALLPHYGYTF. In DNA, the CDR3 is TGTGCCAGCAGTTTTTTTCATCCGGGACAGGCCTTATTACCGCACTATGGCTACACCTTC.

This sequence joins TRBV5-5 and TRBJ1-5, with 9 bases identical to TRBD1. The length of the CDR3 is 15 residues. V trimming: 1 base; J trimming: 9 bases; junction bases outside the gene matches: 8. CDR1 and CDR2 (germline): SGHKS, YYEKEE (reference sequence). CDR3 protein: CASSLRQGEVVPQHF. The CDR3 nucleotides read TGTGCCAGCAGCTTGCGACAGGGGGAAGTCGTGCCCCAGCATTTT. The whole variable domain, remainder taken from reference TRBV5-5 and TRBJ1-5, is DAGVTQSPTHLIKTRGQQVTLRCSPISGHKSVSWYQQVLGQGPQFIFQYYEKEERGRGNFPDRFSARQFPNYSSELNVNALLLGDSALYLCASSLRQGEVVPQHFGDGTRLSIL.

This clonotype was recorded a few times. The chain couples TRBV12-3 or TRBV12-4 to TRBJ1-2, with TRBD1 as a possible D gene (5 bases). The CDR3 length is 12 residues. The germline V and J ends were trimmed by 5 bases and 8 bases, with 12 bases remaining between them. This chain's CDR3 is CASSTGRHGYTF. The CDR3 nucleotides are TGTGCCAGCAGTACGGGACGGCACGGCTACACCTTC.

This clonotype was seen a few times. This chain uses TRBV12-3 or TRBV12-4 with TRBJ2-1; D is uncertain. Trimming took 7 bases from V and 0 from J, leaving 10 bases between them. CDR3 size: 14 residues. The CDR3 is CASNTYSSYNEQFF. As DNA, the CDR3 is TGTGCCAGCAATACTTATAGCTCCTACAATGAGCAGTTCTTC.

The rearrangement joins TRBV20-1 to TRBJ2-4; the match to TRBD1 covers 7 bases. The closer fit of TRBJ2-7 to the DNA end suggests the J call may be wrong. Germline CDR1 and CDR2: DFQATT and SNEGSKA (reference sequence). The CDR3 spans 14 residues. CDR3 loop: CSARDRLYTYEQYF. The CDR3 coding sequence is TGCAGTGCTAGGGACAGGTTATACACCTACGAGCAGTACTTC.

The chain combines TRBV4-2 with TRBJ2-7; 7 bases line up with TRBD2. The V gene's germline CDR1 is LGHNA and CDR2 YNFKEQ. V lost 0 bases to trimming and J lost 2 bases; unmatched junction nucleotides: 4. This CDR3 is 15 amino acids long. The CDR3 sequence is CASSQESGTTYEQYF. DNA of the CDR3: TGTGCCAGCAGCCAAGAGAGCGGGACTACCTACGAGCAGTACTTC.

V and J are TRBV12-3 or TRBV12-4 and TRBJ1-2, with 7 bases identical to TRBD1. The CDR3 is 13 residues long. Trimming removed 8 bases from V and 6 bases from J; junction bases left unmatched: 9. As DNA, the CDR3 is TGTGCCAGCCGACGACAGGGATGGGATGGCTACACCTTC. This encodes CASRRQGWDGYTF.

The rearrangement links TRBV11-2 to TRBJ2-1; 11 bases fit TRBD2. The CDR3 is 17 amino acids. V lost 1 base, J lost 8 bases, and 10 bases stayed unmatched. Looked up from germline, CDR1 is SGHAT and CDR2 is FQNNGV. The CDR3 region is CASSLGELAGAFDEQFF. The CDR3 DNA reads TGTGCCAGCAGCTTAGGAGAACTAGCGGGAGCATTTGATGAGCAGTTCTTC.

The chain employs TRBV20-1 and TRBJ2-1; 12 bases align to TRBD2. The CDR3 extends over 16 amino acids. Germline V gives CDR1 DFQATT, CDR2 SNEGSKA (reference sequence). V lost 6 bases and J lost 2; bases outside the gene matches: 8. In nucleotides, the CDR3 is TGCAGTGCACCTGTAAGGACTAGCGGGACCTACAATGAGCAGTTCTTC. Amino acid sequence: CSAPVRTSGTYNEQFF.